A selection of T cell receptor beta chains follows, all from one sample in a study of blood T cells in healthy people across ages. TCRdb ran MiXCR on the 5' RACE reads and lists one entry per CDR3 protein. Among about 570,000 distinct CDR3 sequences listed, 25% to 30% were seen once. The sequenced sample was blood. The receptors stem from a woman aged 70-85 years in good health. The CDR3 runs from the conserved cysteine through the conserved F or W. The D gene is left open where the match is weak. Clone sizes are given selectively: once, few, many, or a class where the clone is expanded.

cdr3_aa,j_call,d_call,v_call,clone_size
CASSDSGHSSGNTIYF,TRBJ1-3,.,TRBV6-1,few
CASSQESTGRWGEQFF,TRBJ2-1,.,TRBV4-3,.
CASSLGRVGYGYTF,TRBJ1-2,.,TRBV12-3/TRBV12-4,few
CASSTGTAGADTQYF,TRBJ2-3,.,TRBV12-3/TRBV12-4,once
CASSLGPGRETQYF,TRBJ2-5,.,TRBV7-2,few
CASSPALTSKGEQFF,TRBJ2-1,.,TRBV3-1,.
CATGRGGGLETQYF,TRBJ2-5,.,TRBV15,few
CSTHRDLLPNTEAFF,TRBJ1-1,.,TRBV29-1,.
CASSFSRGGRLNEQFF,TRBJ2-1,TRBD2,TRBV12-3/TRBV12-4,many
CASSLSGLLLTPYNEQFF,TRBJ2-1,.,TRBV27,few
CASSIIPRRTDTQYF,TRBJ2-3,.,TRBV7-2,.
CASSYEGTGAFF,TRBJ1-1,TRBD1,TRBV28,few
CASRGTPQEETQYF,TRBJ2-5,.,TRBV5-1,.
CASSNIQGITGELFF,TRBJ2-2,TRBD1,TRBV12-3/TRBV12-4,.
CAWSVLGSGANVLTF,TRBJ2-6,.,TRBV30,.
CSARGELGTVIYEQYF,.,.,TRBV20-1,few
CASSQATPGSHNEQFF,TRBJ2-1,.,TRBV3-1,.
CSASFLNGYTF,TRBJ1-2,.,TRBV20-1,few
CASSQVDPHETQYF,TRBJ2-5,.,TRBV4-2,few
CASTWGTTDTQYF,TRBJ2-3,.,TRBV7-9,once
CASSRGTSGGPKYEQFF,TRBJ2-1,TRBD2,TRBV14,.
CASSDAGRGLGPYEQYF,TRBJ2-7,.,TRBV25-1,few
CASGLVVSGGGETQYF,.,TRBD2,TRBV12-5,.
CASSLNGGYEQYF,TRBJ2-7,.,TRBV7-2,many